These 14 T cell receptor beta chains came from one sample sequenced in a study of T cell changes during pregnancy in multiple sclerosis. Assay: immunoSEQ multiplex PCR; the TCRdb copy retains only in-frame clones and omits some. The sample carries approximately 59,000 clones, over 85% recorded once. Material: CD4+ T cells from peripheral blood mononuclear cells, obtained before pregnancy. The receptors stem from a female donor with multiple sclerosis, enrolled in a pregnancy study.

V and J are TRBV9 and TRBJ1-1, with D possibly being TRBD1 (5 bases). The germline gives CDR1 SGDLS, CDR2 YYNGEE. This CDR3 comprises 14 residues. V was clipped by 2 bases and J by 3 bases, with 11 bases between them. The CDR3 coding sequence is TGTGCCAGCAGCGTTTCAGGGATGCACACTGAAGCTTTCTTT. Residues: CASSVSGMHTEAFF.

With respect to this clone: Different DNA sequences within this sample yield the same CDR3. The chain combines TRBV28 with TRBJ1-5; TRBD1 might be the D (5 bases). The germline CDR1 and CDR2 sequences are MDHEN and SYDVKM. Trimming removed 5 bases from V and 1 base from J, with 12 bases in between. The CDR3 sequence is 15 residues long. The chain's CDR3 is CASSLGGASNQPQHF. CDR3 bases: TGTGCCAGCAGTCTAGGCGGGGCGAGCAATCAGCCCCAGCATTTT.

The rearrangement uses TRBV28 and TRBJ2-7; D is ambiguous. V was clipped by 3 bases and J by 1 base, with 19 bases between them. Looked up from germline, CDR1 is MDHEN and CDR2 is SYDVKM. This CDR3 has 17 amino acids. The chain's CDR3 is CASSFNPQTANSYEQYF. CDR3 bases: TGTGCCAGCAGTTTTAACCCCCAAACAGCAAATTCCTACGAGCAGTACTTC.

The CDR3 DNA sequence: TGTGCCAGCAGCTTAGTGCCAGGGGTTAATGAGCAGTTCTTC. Residues: CASSLVPGVNEQFF. This rearrangement joins TRBV11-2 to TRBJ2-1; the D gene is possibly TRBD1 (6 bases). CDR3 length equals 14 residues. Germline CDR1 and CDR2: SGHAT and FQNNGV. V was cut by 1 base and J by 7 bases, with 11 bases left in between.

CDR3 region: CATSRAPSTDTQYF. CDR3 nucleotide sequence: TGTGCCACCAGCAGGGCCCCTAGCACAGATACGCAGTATTTT. The chain is built from TRBV15 and TRBJ2-3; D unclear. Germline CDR1 reads LNHNV; CDR2 reads YYDKDF (reference sequence). The CDR3 loop spans 14 amino acids. Trimming shortened V by 3 bases and J by 0 bases, and 7 bases separated the two germline ends.

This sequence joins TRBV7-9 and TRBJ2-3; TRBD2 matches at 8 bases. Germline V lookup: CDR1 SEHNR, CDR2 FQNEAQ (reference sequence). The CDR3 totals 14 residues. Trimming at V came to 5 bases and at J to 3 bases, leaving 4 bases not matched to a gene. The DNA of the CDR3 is TGTGCCAGCAGCCAAGGACTAGCAACAGATACGCAGTATTTT. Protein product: CASSQGLATDTQYF.

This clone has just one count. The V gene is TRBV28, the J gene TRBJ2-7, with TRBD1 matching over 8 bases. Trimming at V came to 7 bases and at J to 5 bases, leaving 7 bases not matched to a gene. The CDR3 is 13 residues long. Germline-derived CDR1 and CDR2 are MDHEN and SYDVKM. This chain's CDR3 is CASTTGGGDEQYF. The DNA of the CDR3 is TGTGCCAGCACCACAGGGGGAGGAGACGAGCAGTACTTC.

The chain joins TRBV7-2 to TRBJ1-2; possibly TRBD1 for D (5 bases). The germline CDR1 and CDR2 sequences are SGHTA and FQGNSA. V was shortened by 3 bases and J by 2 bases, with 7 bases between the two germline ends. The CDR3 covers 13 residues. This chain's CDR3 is CASSFRQNYGYTF. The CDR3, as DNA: TGTGCCAGCAGCTTCCGACAGAACTATGGCTACACCTTC.

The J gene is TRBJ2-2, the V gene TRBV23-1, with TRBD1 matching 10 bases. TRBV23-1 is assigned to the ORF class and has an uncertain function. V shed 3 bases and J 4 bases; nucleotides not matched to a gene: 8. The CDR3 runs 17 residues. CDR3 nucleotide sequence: TGCGCCAGCAGTCAGGTGATGACAGGGGGCATCACCGGGGAGCTGTTTTTT. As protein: CASSQVMTGGITGELFF.

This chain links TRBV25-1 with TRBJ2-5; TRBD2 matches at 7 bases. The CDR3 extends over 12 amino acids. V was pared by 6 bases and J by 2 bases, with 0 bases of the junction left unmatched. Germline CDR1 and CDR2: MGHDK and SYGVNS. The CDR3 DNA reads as TGTGCCAGCAGCGGGGGGCAAGAGACCCAGTACTTC. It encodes CASSGGQETQYF.

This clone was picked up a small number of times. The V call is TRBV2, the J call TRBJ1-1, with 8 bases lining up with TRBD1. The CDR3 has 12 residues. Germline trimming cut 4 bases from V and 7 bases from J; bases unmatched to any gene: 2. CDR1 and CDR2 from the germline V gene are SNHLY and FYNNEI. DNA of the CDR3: TGTGCCAGCAGTGGGACAGGGTATGAAGCTTTCTTT. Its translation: CASSGTGYEAFF.

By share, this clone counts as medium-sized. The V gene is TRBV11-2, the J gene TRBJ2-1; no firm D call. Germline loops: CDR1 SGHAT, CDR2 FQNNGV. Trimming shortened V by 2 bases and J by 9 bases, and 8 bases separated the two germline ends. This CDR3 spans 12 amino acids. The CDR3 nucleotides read TGTGCCAGCAGCTTATATCCTTCTGAGCAGTTCTTC. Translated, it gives CASSLYPSEQFF.

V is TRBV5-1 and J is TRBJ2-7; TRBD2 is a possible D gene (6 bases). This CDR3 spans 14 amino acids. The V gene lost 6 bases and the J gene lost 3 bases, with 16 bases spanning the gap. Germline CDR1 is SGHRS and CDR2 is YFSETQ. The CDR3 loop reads CASMYGGSDYEQYF. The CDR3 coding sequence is TGCGCCAGCATGTACGGAGGGAGTGACTACGAGCAGTACTTC.

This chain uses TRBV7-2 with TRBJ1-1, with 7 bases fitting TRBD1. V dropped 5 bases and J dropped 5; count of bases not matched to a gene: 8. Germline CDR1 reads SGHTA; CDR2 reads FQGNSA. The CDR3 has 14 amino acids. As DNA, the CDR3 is TGTGCCAGCAGCCGACATACAGGGGATACTGAAGCTTTCTTT. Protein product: CASSRHTGDTEAFF.